This T cell receptor (beta chain) originates from a study of T cells after yellow fever vaccination. A remark on this clonotype: Its antigen is undetermined.

Whole-study findings and limits: Reappearing after the booster were most of the clones from primary vaccination (less than 97% CD4, 88% CD8). Researchers noted that a small share of clonotypes showed up in both CD4 and CD8 compartments. The secondary response showed a weaker magnitude and a faster peak, day 5 versus 15. The study noted that FACS-sorted repertoires could contain abundant clonotypes contaminating from the bulk population.

TCRdb passed the 5' RACE reads through MiXCR, listing each CDR3 protein once. The sample lists about 73,000 distinct CDR3 sequences; 7.7% were seen once. V lost 6 bases to trimming and J lost 4 bases, with 20 bases between them. Germline loops: CDR1 SGHRS, CDR2 YFSETQ. The CDR3 runs 16 residues. The V gene is TRBV5-1, the J gene TRBJ2-1; D may be TRBD1 or TRBD2 (6 bases each). Material: CD8+ T cells sorted from PBMCs, obtained on the day of the yellow fever booster vaccination. The sequence was obtained from a man younger than 45 who received the YFV17D yellow fever vaccine. CDR3 amino acids: CASNRGSGVRYNEQFF. The CDR3, as DNA: TGCGCCAGCAACCGGGGGTCAGGGGTGAGGTACAATGAGCAGTTCTTC. Full variable domain (outside the CDR3, taken from reference TRBV5-1 and TRBJ2-1): KAGVTQTPRYLIKTRGQQVTLSCSPISGHRSVSWYQQTPGQGLQFLFEYFSETQRNKGNFPGRFSGRQFSNSRSEMNVSTLELGDSALYLCASNRGSGVRYNEQFFGPGTRLTVL.